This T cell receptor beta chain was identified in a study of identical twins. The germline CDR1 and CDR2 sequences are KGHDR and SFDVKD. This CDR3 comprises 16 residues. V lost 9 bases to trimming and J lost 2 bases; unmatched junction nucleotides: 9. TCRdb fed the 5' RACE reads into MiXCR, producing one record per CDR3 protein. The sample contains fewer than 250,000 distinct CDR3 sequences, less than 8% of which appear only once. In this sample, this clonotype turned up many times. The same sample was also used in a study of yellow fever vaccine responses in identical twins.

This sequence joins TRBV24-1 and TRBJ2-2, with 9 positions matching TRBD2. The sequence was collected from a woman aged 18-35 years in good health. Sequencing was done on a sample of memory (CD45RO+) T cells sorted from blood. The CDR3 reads CATGHLSGSNTGELFF. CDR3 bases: TGTGCCACCGGTCACCTTAGCGGGAGTAACACCGGGGAGCTGTTTTTT.